The present T cell receptor (beta chain) was sequenced within a study of primary melanoma T cells and metastatic recurrence. On the study more broadly: Samples were primary melanomas of stage T2 to T4.

Using immunoSEQ multiplex PCR, the repertoire was profiled, and TCRdb retains in-frame clones only, with some absent. The sample shows over a thousand clones, more than 75% of them seen only once. CDR3 length: 13 amino acids. Germline V gene sequence: CDR1 SQVTM, CDR2 ANQGSEA. V dropped 6 bases and J dropped 3; count of bases not matched to a gene: 7. The chain has TRBV29-1 and TRBJ2-7; 8 bases match TRBD1. This TCR was sampled from a human donor with melanoma. Sequencing was carried out using melanoma tumor tissue. The CDR3 loop is CSVTQGGGYEQYF. The CDR3 DNA is TGCAGCGTGACACAGGGGGGAGGCTACGAGCAGTACTTC.